Below are 32 T cell receptor beta chains sequenced from a single sample in a study. Only in-frame clones appear in the TCRdb table, and some are missing; sequencing was by immunoSEQ multiplex PCR. Among 60,000 to 85,000 clones listed, roughly 95% were seen once. Source material: PBMCs. These receptors all stem from a man in his forties or fifties with rheumatoid arthritis.

The rearrangement links TRBV4-2 to TRBJ1-2, with 11 nucleotides matching TRBD1. Germline assignment: CDR1 LGHNA and CDR2 YNFKEQ. Germline trimming cut 0 bases from V and 5 bases from J; bases unmatched to any gene: 5. The CDR3 totals 16 residues. The chain's CDR3 is CASSQDRTGGGYGYTF. The CDR3 bases are TGTGCCAGCAGCCAAGATCGGACAGGGGGCGGGTATGGCTACACCTTC.

V is TRBV10-3 and J is TRBJ1-1; 9 bases line up with TRBD1. The CDR3 covers 16 residues. The germline gives CDR1 ENHRY, CDR2 SYGVKD. J gave up 6 bases and V 2 bases, and 10 bases lay outside the gene matches. CDR3 amino acids: CAISEPIGTGQSEAFF. The CDR3 DNA reads as TGTGCCATCAGTGAGCCGATCGGGACAGGGCAGTCTGAAGCTTTCTTT.

The chain recombines TRBV27 with TRBJ2-1, with D maybe TRBD2 (6 bases). The germline V gene has CDR1 MNHEY and CDR2 SMNVEV (reference sequence). This CDR3 spans 16 amino acids. V lost 1 base and J lost 3, with 13 bases in between. CDR3 residues: CASSLLPGDGYNEQFF. CDR3 nucleotide sequence: TGTGCCAGCAGTTTATTGCCGGGGGACGGCTACAATGAGCAGTTCTTC.

The CDR3 DNA is TGTGCCAGCAGTTTAATACCCTCCTACGAGCAGTACTTC. The encoded protein is CASSLIPSYEQYF. V usage is TRBV27 and J usage is TRBJ2-7, with unresolved D. The CDR3 has 13 residues. Germline V gene lookup returns CDR1 MNHEY and CDR2 SMNVEV (reference sequence). V was clipped by 2 bases and J by 0 bases, with 5 bases between them.

The chain has TRBV2 and TRBJ2-1; either TRBD1 or TRBD2 may supply D (5 bases each). V dropped 6 bases and J dropped 2 bases, with 11 bases sitting between them. The CDR3 spans 14 residues. Germline values: CDR1 SNHLY, CDR2 FYNNEI. CDR3 loop: CASSRDGTYNEQFF. The CDR3 DNA reads as TGTGCCAGCAGCCGGGACGGAACCTACAATGAGCAGTTCTTC.

This clone was found once. The V gene is TRBV30, the J gene TRBJ1-5, with 8 bases fitting TRBD1. This CDR3 spans 15 amino acids. From germline, CDR1 is GTSNPN and CDR2 SVGIG (reference sequence). After removal of 1 base from V and 2 bases from J, the junction contained 4 bases not matched to a gene. The CDR3 here is CAWSAQTGGNQPQHF. The CDR3, as DNA: TGTGCCTGGAGTGCCCAGACAGGGGGCAATCAGCCCCAGCATTTT.

This chain joins TRBV3-1 (or the pseudogene TRBV3-2) and TRBJ1-5; D is uncertain. There are 12 residues in the CDR3. V was shortened by 1 base and J by 6 bases, with 4 bases between the two germline ends. The germline CDR1 and CDR2 sequences are LGHDT and YNNKEL (reference sequence). The CDR3: CASSQAGQPQHF. The CDR3 coding sequence is TGTGCCAGCAGCCAAGCAGGTCAGCCCCAGCATTTT.

The V gene is TRBV6-1, the J gene TRBJ1-5; no definite D call. Trimming pared 1 base from V and 5 bases from J, leaving 6 bases between. Germline CDR1 MNHNS, CDR2 SASEGT. The CDR3 sequence is 13 residues long. The CDR3 is CASSEVDHQPQHF. CDR3 coding DNA: TGTGCCAGCAGTGAAGTAGACCATCAGCCCCAGCATTTT.

The chain couples TRBV7-2 to TRBJ1-1; D uncertain. Germline V gives CDR1 SGHTA, CDR2 FQGNSA. This CDR3 is built from 15 residues. Trimming stripped 2 bases from V and 4 bases from J, with 14 bases between. The chain's CDR3 is CASSLLLTRGTEAFF. The CDR3 DNA is TGTGCCAGCAGCTTATTGTTGACGCGTGGCACTGAAGCTTTCTTT.

CDR3 loop: CASSLTRYGYTF. The CDR3 bases are TGTGCCAGCAGTTTGACGCGCTATGGCTACACCTTC. The rearrangement uses TRBV28 and TRBJ1-2; no clear D gene. Per germline, CDR1 MDHEN and CDR2 SYDVKM. This CDR3 has 12 residues. Trimming took 3 bases from V and 4 from J, leaving 6 bases between them.

V gene TRBV5-1 combines with J gene TRBJ1-1; 7 nucleotides line up with TRBD1. V was clipped by 5 bases and J by 2 bases; unmatched bases: 15. The CDR3 runs 17 residues. Germline CDR1 and CDR2: SGHRS and YFSETQ. CDR3 sequence: CASRLLYRGSSNTEAFF. The CDR3 coding sequence is TGCGCCAGCAGGTTACTTTACAGGGGTTCCTCTAACACTGAAGCTTTCTTT.

The chain recombines TRBV27 with TRBJ2-1; D might be TRBD1 (5 bases). Trimming shortened V by 5 bases and J by 8 bases, and 22 bases separated the two germline ends. CDR1 is MNHEY and CDR2 is SMNVEV in the germline V gene (reference sequence). This CDR3 contains 16 residues. The CDR3, as DNA: TGTGCCAGCAGTCCCCCTAGGCAGGGTTGGGGCGATGAGCAGTTCTTC. Its protein product is CASSPPRQGWGDEQFF.

The chain is built from TRBV18 and TRBJ1-2; TRBD1 is a possible D gene (5 bases). CDR3 length: 15 amino acids. CDR1 and CDR2 (germline): KGHSH, LQKENI. The V end lost 2 bases, the J end lost 3 bases, and 13 bases lay between the germline ends. Here the CDR3 DNA reads TGTGCCAGCTCACCAGTTTGGGGCGAGTACTATGGCTACACCTTC. The encoded protein is CASSPVWGEYYGYTF. The full variable domain, completed using reference TRBV18 and TRBJ1-2, is NAGVMQNPRHLVRRRGQEARLRCSPMKGHSHVYWYRQLPEEGLKFMVYLQKENIIDESGMPKERFSAEFPKEGPSILRIQQVVRGDSAAYFCASSPVWGEYYGYTFGSGTRLTVV.

V and J are TRBV19 and TRBJ1-1; D remains unclear. V lost 5 bases to trimming and J lost 3 bases, with 10 bases between them. Per germline, CDR1 LNHDA and CDR2 SQIVND (reference sequence). CDR3 length: 13 amino acids. The CDR3 DNA reads as TGTGCCAGTAGTTTCGGACGGCACACTGAAGCTTTCTTT. Translating gives CASSFGRHTEAFF.

The chain uses TRBV25-1 and TRBJ2-5; D gene unclear. There are 13 residues in the CDR3. V lost 4 bases, J lost 3 bases, and 9 bases lay in between. Germline-derived CDR1 and CDR2 are MGHDK and SYGVNS. CDR3 residues: CASSVSVEETQYF. In DNA form, the CDR3 reads TGTGCCAGCAGTGTTTCGGTGGAAGAGACCCAGTACTTC.

The chain uses TRBV18 and TRBJ2-1; D not certain. Germline CDR1 KGHSH, CDR2 LQKENI. V lost 6 bases and J lost 7, with 16 bases in between. CDR3 length: 14 amino acids. CDR3 sequence: CASSNMDLGNEQFF. CDR3 bases: TGTGCCAGCTCCAACATGGACCTTGGGAATGAGCAGTTCTTC.

With respect to this clone: One junction end does not reproduce the germline sequence, and a read error may be involved. The chain carries TRBV5-6 and TRBJ2-1; 10 nucleotides line up with TRBD1. The CDR3 consists of 14 residues. Germline-derived CDR1 and CDR2 are SGHDT and YYEEEE. The CDR3, as DNA: TGTGCCAGCAGCTTTTCCACCGGGACAGGGGTGATGGTCTTC. Translated, it gives CASSFSTGTGVMVF. The full variable domain, in which reference TRBV5-6 and TRBJ2-1 provide the parts outside the CDR3, is DAGVTQSPTHLIKTRGQQVTLRCSPKSGHDTVSWYQQALGQGPQFIFQYYEEEERQRGNFPDRFSGHQFPNYSSELNVNALLLGDSALYLCASSFSTGTGVMVFGPGTRLTVL.

The chain uses TRBV5-1 and TRBJ1-1, with D possibly being TRBD1 (5 bases). Germline V lookup: CDR1 SGHRS, CDR2 YFSETQ. Trimming pared 0 bases from V and 7 bases from J, leaving 13 bases between. The CDR3 is 14 amino acids. Here the CDR3 reads CASSLALGVGEAFF. The DNA of the CDR3 is TGCGCCAGCAGCTTGGCACTGGGGGTTGGTGAAGCTTTCTTT.

The genes are TRBV19 and TRBJ2-1, with 9 bases that match TRBD1. Germline CDR1 reads LNHDA; CDR2 reads SQIVND (reference sequence). CDR3 length equals 16 residues. V was clipped by 4 bases and J by 4 bases; unmatched bases: 8. CDR3 residues: CASSTLPGQGYNEQFF. CDR3 bases: TGTGCCAGTAGTACTCTCCCGGGACAGGGTTACAATGAGCAGTTCTTC.

This rearrangement joins TRBV10-1 to TRBJ1-1; 7 nucleotides match TRBD1. Germline V CDR1 and CDR2: WNHNN, SYGVQD (reference sequence). The junction had 7 bases not matched to a gene; V was cut back by 6 bases and J by 3 bases. The CDR3 contains 14 residues. The CDR3 DNA reads TGCGCCAGCAGAAAGTTCCAGGGGGACACTGAAGCTTTCTTT. It is translated as CASRKFQGDTEAFF.

This chain links TRBV3-1 (or the pseudogene TRBV3-2) with TRBJ2-7; 10 bases fit TRBD1. The germline V gene has CDR1 LGHDT and CDR2 YNNKEL (reference sequence). The length of the CDR3 is 13 residues. With V trimmed by 5 bases and J by 6 bases, 4 bases remained unmatched. The chain's CDR3 is CASSRTGGGEQYF. CDR3 nucleotides: TGTGCCAGCAGCAGGACAGGGGGTGGCGAGCAGTACTTC.

Of note for this clone: The sample carries other DNA sequences with the same CDR3. V and J are TRBV9 and TRBJ1-1; 8 bases are shared with TRBD1. CDR1 is SGDLS, CDR2 YYNGEE, per germline. The CDR3 runs to 17 residues. Trimming at V came to 0 bases and at J to 0 bases, leaving 7 bases not matched to a gene. The CDR3 region has the DNA TGTGCCAGCAGCGTAGACGATTGGACAGGGTTGAACACTGAAGCTTTCTTT. Protein product: CASSVDDWTGLNTEAFF.

V and J are TRBV4-3 and TRBJ2-7; D gene ambiguous. CDR1 LGHNA and CDR2 YSLEER come from the germline V gene. The CDR3 has 14 amino acids. The V gene lost 1 base and the J gene lost 2 bases, with 9 bases spanning the gap. The chain's CDR3 is CASSQGDNTYEQYF. CDR3 nucleotides: TGCGCCAGCAGCCAAGGCGATAACACCTACGAGCAGTACTTC.

The V and J genes are TRBV13 and TRBJ1-1, with D uncertain. Germline V gives CDR1 PRHDT, CDR2 FYEKMQ (reference sequence). This CDR3 region has 13 residues. V gave up 4 bases and J gave up 6 bases, with 12 bases separating them. The CDR3, as DNA: TGTGCCAGCAGCTCGGGTGGGGTCGCTGAAGCTTTCTTT. Encoded protein: CASSSGGVAEAFF.

The chain carries TRBV7-9 and TRBJ2-1; D gene uncertain. V was trimmed by 4 bases and J by 15 bases, leaving 10 bases between them. Germline V gene data show CDR1 as SEHNR and CDR2 as FQNEAQ (reference sequence). This CDR3 is built from 10 residues. The CDR3 is CASSSLPTFF. The CDR3 DNA reads TGTGCCAGCAGCTCCTTACCCACGTTCTTC.

The CDR3 DNA sequence: TGTGCCAGCAGTCACGAGGCGAACATTCAGTACTTC. The encoded protein is CASSHEANIQYF. The chain is built from TRBV28 and TRBJ2-4; no reliable D call. V gave up 5 bases and J gave up 7 bases, with 9 bases separating them. Germline assignment: CDR1 MDHEN and CDR2 SYDVKM. The CDR3 covers 12 residues.

This chain joins TRBV19 and TRBJ1-4, with unresolved D. CDR1 is LNHDA, CDR2 SQIVND, per germline (reference sequence). This CDR3 region has 15 residues. The V end lost 3 bases, the J end lost 4 bases, and 12 bases lay between the germline ends. CDR3 bases: TGTGCCAGTAGTATGGCCAGTTTAGGTAATGAAAAACTGTTTTTT. Amino acid sequence: CASSMASLGNEKLFF. The full variable domain, in which reference TRBV19 and TRBJ1-4 provide the parts outside the CDR3, is DGGITQSPKYLFRKEGQNVTLSCEQNLNHDAMYWYRQDPGQGLRLIYYSQIVNDFQKGDIAEGYSVSREKKESFPLTVTSAQKNPTAFYLCASSMASLGNEKLFFGSGTQLSVL.

The chain couples TRBV11-1 to TRBJ2-7; no clear D. Germline CDR1 SGHAT, CDR2 FQDESV (reference sequence). CDR3 length equals 14 residues. Between the trimmed V and J ends, which lost 2 bases and 1 base, there was a span of 9 bases. The CDR3 sequence: CASSLRMVSYEQYF. The CDR3 bases are TGTGCCAGCAGCTTAAGAATGGTTTCCTACGAGCAGTACTTC.

The chain combines TRBV6-1 with TRBJ1-5; TRBD1 might be the D (5 bases). The CDR3 loop spans 16 amino acids. V was shortened by 0 bases and J by 9 bases, with 18 bases between the two germline ends. Per the germline V gene, CDR1 is MNHNS and CDR2 is SASEGT. The DNA for the CDR3 is TGTGCCAGCAGTGAAGCGGGGCAGGGCCCTTTAAGGCCCCAGCATTTT. Its translation: CASSEAGQGPLRPQHF.

The chain couples TRBV28 to TRBJ1-5; 7 bases align to TRBD1. Per the germline V gene, CDR1 is MDHEN and CDR2 is SYDVKM. The CDR3 consists of 14 residues. V trimming: 4 bases; J trimming: 7 bases; junction bases outside the gene matches: 7. The CDR3, as DNA: TGTGCCAGCAGTTCACGGACAGGATCCCAGCCCCAGCATTTT. This translates into CASSSRTGSQPQHF.

The gene calls are TRBV7-2 and TRBJ2-3; 7 nucleotides match TRBD2. Germline CDR1 SGHTA, CDR2 FQGNSA. The CDR3 length is 16 residues. V trimming: 5 bases; J trimming: 0 bases; junction bases outside the gene matches: 8. The DNA for the CDR3 is TGTGCCAGCAGCCCTTGGGAGGGGCGCAGCACAGATACGCAGTATTTT. Its protein is CASSPWEGRSTDTQYF. The variable domain in full, with the rest retrieved from reference TRBV7-2 and TRBJ2-3, is GAGVSQSPSNKVTEKGKDVELRCDPISGHTALYWYRQSLGQGLEFLIYFQGNSAPDKSGLPSDRFSAERTGGSVSTLTIQRTQQEDSAVYLCASSPWEGRSTDTQYFGPGTRLTVL.

CDR3 loop: CASSQALAGEVYNEQFF. CDR3 sequence (DNA): TGCGCCAGCAGCCAAGCACTAGCGGGAGAGGTCTACAATGAGCAGTTCTTC. This chain links TRBV4-3 with TRBJ2-1; 11 bases line up with TRBD2. The ends lost 1 base at V and 3 bases at J; junction bases unmatched: 5. Germline V gene data show CDR1 as LGHNA and CDR2 as YSLEER. CDR3 length: 17 residues.